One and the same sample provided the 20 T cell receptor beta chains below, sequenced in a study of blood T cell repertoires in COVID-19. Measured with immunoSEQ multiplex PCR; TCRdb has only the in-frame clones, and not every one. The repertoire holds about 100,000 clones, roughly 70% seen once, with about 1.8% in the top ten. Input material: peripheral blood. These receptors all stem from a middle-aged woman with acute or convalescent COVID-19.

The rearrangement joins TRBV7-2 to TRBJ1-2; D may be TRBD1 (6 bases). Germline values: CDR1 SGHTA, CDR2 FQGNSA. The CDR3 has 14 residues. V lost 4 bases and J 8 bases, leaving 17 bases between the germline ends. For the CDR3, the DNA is TGTGCCAGCAGCTCTCCAACAGGGTTTGGCGGCTACACCTTC. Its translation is CASSSPTGFGGYTF.

CDR3 sequence (DNA): TGTGCCAGGTGGACAGGGACGAACACCGGGGAGCTGTTTTTT. This gives the protein CARWTGTNTGELFF. The genes are TRBV7-9 and TRBJ2-2; 8 positions agree with TRBD1. The J segment lost 0 bases and the V segment lost 9 bases, leaving 3 bases of the junction unmatched. The CDR3 is 14 amino acids. Looked up from germline, CDR1 is SEHNR and CDR2 is FQNEAQ (reference sequence).

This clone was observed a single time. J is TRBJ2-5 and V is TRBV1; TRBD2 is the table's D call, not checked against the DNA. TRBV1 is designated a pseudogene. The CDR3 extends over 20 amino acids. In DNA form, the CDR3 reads TGCACCAGCAGCCAAGTCACCACTAGCGGGGCAGGTCTACACCAAGAGACCCAGTACTTC. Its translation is CTSSQVTTSGAGLHQETQYF.

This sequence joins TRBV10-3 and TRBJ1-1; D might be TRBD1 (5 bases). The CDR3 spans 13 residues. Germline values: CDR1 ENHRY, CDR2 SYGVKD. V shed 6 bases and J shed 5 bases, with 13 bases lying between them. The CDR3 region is CAISASRGTEAFF. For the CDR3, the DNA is TGTGCCATCAGCGCTTCCCGGGGGACTGAAGCTTTCTTT.

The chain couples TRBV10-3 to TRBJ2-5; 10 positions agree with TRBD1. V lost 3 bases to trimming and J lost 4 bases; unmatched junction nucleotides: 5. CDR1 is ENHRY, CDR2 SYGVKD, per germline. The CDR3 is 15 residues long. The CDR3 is CAISEPGQGIETQYF. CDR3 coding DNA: TGTGCCATCAGTGAACCGGGACAGGGGATAGAGACCCAGTACTTC.

DNA for the CDR3: TGTGCCAGCAGCTTAGCGTCTCCCGGACAGGGGGGCGAGCAGTACTTC. It specifies CASSLASPGQGGEQYF. The chain is built from TRBV7-9 and TRBJ2-7; 10 bases map to TRBD1. Germline values: CDR1 SEHNR, CDR2 FQNEAQ (reference sequence). The CDR3 length is 16 residues. The V gene end was trimmed by 0 bases and the J gene end by 6 bases; junction bases not matched to a gene: 8.

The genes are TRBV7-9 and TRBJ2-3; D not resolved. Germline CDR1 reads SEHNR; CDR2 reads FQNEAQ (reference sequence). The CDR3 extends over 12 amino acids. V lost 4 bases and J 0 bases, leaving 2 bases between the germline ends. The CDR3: CASSSSTDTQYF. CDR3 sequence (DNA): TGTGCCAGCAGCTCGAGCACAGATACGCAGTATTTT.

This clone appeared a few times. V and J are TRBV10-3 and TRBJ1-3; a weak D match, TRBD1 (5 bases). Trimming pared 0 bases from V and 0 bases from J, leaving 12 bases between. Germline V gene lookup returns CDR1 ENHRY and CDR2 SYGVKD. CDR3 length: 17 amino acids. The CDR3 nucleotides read TGTGCCATCAGTGAGTCGCACCCAGACAGCTCTGGAAACACCATATATTTT. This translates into CAISESHPDSSGNTIYF.

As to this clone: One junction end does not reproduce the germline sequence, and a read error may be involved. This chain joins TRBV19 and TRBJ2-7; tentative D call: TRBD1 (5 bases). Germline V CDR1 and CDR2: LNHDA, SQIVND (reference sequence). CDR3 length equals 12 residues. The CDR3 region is CASQGLRYEQYF. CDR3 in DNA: TGTGCCAGTCAGGGTTTGCGCTACGAACAGTACTTC.

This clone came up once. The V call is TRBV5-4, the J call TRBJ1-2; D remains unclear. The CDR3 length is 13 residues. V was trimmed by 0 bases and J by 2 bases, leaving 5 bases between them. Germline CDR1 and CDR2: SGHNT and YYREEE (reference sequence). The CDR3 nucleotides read TGTGCCAGCAGCTTGGGGCAGAACTATGGCTACACCTTC. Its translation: CASSLGQNYGYTF.

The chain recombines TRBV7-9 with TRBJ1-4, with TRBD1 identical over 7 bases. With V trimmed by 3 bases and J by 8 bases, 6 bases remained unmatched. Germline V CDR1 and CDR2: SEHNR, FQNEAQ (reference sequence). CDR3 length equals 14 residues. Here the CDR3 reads CASSLDRLREKLFF. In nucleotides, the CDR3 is TGTGCCAGCAGCTTGGACAGGCTTCGGGAAAAACTGTTTTTT. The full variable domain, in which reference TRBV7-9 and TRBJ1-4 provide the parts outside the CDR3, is DTGVSQNPRHKITKRGQNVTFRCDPISEHNRLYWYRQTLGQGPEFLTYFQNEAQLEKSRLLSDRFSAERPKGSFSTLEIQRTEQGDSAMYLCASSLDRLREKLFFGSGTQLSVL.

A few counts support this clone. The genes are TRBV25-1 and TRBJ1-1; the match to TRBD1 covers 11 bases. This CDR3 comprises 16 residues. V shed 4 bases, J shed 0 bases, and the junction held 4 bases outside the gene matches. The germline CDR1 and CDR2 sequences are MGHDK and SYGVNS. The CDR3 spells CASSVGTGGLNTEAFF. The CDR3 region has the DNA TGTGCCAGCAGTGTAGGGACAGGGGGTTTGAACACTGAAGCTTTCTTT.

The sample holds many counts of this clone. CDR3 loop: CASSSDRGFTGELFF. DNA of the CDR3: TGTGCCAGCAGTTCGGACAGGGGGTTCACCGGGGAGCTGTTTTTT. The chain employs TRBV6-5 and TRBJ2-2, with 10 bases fitting TRBD1. The V and J ends lost 4 bases and 4 bases, in that order; junction bases with no gene match: 3. Germline V CDR1 and CDR2: MNHEY, SVGAGI. This CDR3 comprises 15 residues.

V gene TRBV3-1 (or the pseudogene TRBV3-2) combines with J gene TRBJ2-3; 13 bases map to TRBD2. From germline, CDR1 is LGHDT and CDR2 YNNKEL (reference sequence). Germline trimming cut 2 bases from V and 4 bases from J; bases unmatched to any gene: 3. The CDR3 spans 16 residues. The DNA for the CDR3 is TGTGCCAGCAGCCAATCACTAGCGGGGGGGTCAGATACGCAGTATTTT. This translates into CASSQSLAGGSDTQYF.

CDR3 in amino acids: CASSQETGGAETQYF. DNA of the CDR3: TGCGCCAGCAGCCAAGAGACAGGGGGCGCGGAGACCCAGTACTTC. V usage is TRBV4-3 and J usage is TRBJ2-5; 10 bases agree with TRBD1. The V segment lost 0 bases and the J segment 5 bases; nucleotides outside the gene matches: 3. The CDR3 totals 15 residues. Germline CDR1 is LGHNA and CDR2 is YSLEER.

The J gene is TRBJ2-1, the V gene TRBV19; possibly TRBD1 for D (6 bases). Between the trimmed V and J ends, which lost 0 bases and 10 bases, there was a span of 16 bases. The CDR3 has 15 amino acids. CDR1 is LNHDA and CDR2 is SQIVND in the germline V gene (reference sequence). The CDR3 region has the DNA TGTGCCAGTAGTATAGATATGCCAGGGGCCCGGGAGCAGTTCTTC. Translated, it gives CASSIDMPGAREQFF.

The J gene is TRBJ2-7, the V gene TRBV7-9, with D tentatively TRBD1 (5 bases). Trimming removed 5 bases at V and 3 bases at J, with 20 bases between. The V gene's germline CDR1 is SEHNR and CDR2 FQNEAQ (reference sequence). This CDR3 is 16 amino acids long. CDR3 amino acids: CASSPLPPGSNYEQYF. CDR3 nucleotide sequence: TGTGCCAGCAGCCCCCTCCCGCCAGGGTCAAACTACGAGCAGTACTTC.

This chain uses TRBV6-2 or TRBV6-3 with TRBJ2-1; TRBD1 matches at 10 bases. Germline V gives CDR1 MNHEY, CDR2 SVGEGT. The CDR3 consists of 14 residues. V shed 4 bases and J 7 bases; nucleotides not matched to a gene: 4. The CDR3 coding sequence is TGTGCCAGCAGTTGGACAGGGGGTTGGAATGAGCAGTTCTTC. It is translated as CASSWTGGWNEQFF.

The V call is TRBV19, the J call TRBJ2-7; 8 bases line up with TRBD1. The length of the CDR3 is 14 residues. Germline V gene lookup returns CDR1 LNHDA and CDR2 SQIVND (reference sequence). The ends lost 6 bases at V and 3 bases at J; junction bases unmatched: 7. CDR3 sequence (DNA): TGTGCCAGTAGCTCGGACAGGGCCGTCTACGAGCAGTACTTC. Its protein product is CASSSDRAVYEQYF. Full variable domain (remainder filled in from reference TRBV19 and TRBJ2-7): DGGITQSPKYLFRKEGQNVTLSCEQNLNHDAMYWYRQDPGQGLRLIYYSQIVNDFQKGDIAEGYSVSREKKESFPLTVTSAQKNPTAFYLCASSSDRAVYEQYFGPGTRLTVT.

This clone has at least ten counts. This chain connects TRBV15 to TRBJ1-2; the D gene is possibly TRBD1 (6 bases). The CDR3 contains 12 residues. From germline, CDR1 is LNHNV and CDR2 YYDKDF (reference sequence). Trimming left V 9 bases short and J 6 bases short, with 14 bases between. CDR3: CATTQGQNGYTF. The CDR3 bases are TGTGCCACTACCCAGGGGCAGAATGGCTACACCTTC.